Below, 27 T cell receptor beta chains from the same sample are listed, as sequenced in a study of neurological immune-mediated disorders. Using its own MiXCR run on the 5' RACE reads, TCRdb lists one record per CDR3 protein. The table includes 120,000 or so distinct CDR3 sequences, roughly 3.2% detected once. The source material was PBMCs. These receptors were collected from a woman aged 25 to 39 with multiple sclerosis.

The sample holds many counts of this clonotype. The gene calls are TRBV5-1 and TRBJ2-7; 10 nucleotides agree with TRBD1. The CDR3 has 11 amino acids. V was pared by 9 bases and J by 5 bases, with 2 bases of the junction left unmatched. Per the germline V gene, CDR1 is SGHRS and CDR2 is YFSETQ. The CDR3 DNA is TGCGCCACGGGACAGGGGAACGAGCAGTACTTC. This translates into CATGQGNEQYF. The full variable domain, with the rest looked up from reference TRBV5-1 and TRBJ2-7, is KAGVTQTPRYLIKTRGQQVTLSCSPISGHRSVSWYQQTPGQGLQFLFEYFSETQRNKGNFPGRFSGRQFSNSRSEMNVSTLELGDSALYLCATGQGNEQYFGPGTRLTVT.

This clonotype was seen many times. The V and J genes are TRBV5-6 and TRBJ2-3, with no clear D. Germline values: CDR1 SGHDT, CDR2 YYEEEE. V lost 4 bases and J 0 bases, leaving 15 bases between the germline ends. This CDR3 contains 16 residues. This CDR3 is CASSLLARSSTDTQYF. CDR3 nucleotide sequence: TGTGCCAGCAGCCTGCTCGCGAGGTCTAGCACAGATACGCAGTATTTT.

This clonotype appeared many times. The chain carries TRBV6-6 and TRBJ1-3, with D hard to call. Trimming removed 4 bases at V and 0 bases at J, with 13 bases between. Germline V gene lookup returns CDR1 MNHNY and CDR2 SVGAGI (reference sequence). The CDR3 is 16 amino acids. The CDR3 region is CASSSLGQSSGNTIYF. DNA of the CDR3: TGTGCCAGCAGTTCTCTAGGCCAGAGCTCTGGAAACACCATATATTTT.

There are many counts of this clonotype. This chain connects TRBV20-1 to TRBJ1-1, with no clear D. The CDR3 runs to 14 residues. Germline-derived CDR1 and CDR2 are DFQATT and SNEGSKA (reference sequence). Deletions cut 6 bases from V and 3 bases from J, with 17 bases between. The CDR3 nucleotides read TGCAGTGCCGCGGGCGCCCCGCGGGACACTGAAGCTTTCTTT. Its protein is CSAAGAPRDTEAFF.

This clonotype has ten or more counts. The gene calls are TRBV29-1 and TRBJ2-5; D tentatively reads TRBD1 or TRBD2 (5 bases each). Looked up from germline, CDR1 is SQVTM and CDR2 is ANQGSEA. Trimming pared 6 bases from V and 0 bases from J, leaving 14 bases between. The CDR3 covers 14 residues. The CDR3 is CSVPGPTHQETQYF. The CDR3 bases are TGCAGCGTCCCGGGACCCACCCACCAAGAGACCCAGTACTTC.

The genes are TRBV6-2 or TRBV6-3 and TRBJ2-7, with 8 bases matching TRBD2. V lost 5 bases to trimming and J lost 11 bases; unmatched junction nucleotides: 20. This CDR3 is built from 16 residues. Germline V gene data show CDR1 as MNHEY and CDR2 as SVGEGT. The CDR3: CASSPVAGPFYPREYF. The CDR3 bases are TGTGCCAGCAGTCCGGTAGCGGGACCTTTCTACCCGCGAGAGTACTTC.

This clonotype has ten or more counts. The rearrangement uses TRBV28 and TRBJ1-5; the D gene is possibly TRBD1 (5 bases). The CDR3 loop spans 18 amino acids. The ends were cut back, 3 bases at V and 0 bases at J, with 18 bases in the middle. Germline V lookup: CDR1 MDHEN, CDR2 SYDVKM. The CDR3 sequence: CASSLGDSADHSNQPQHF. Here the CDR3 DNA reads TGTGCCAGCAGTTTGGGCGACAGTGCGGACCATAGCAATCAGCCCCAGCATTTT.

This clonotype was seen at least ten times. The chain joins TRBV29-1 to TRBJ2-1; no clear D. Between the trimmed V and J ends, which lost 1 base and 13 bases, there was a span of 20 bases. Germline loops: CDR1 SQVTM, CDR2 ANQGSEA. CDR3 size: 14 residues. DNA for the CDR3: TGCAGCGTTGAAGTGGAGTGGCAGATCAACCGCCAGTTCTTC. It codes for CSVEVEWQINRQFF.

This clonotype was counted ten times or more. This chain links TRBV6-5 with TRBJ2-1; no clear D. The CDR3 has 14 amino acids. The V and J ends lost 7 bases and 6 bases respectively, with 16 bases between them. Germline V CDR1 and CDR2: MNHEY, SVGAGI. CDR3 coding DNA: TGTGCCAGCAACGCGGCCAATAGGCGCAATGAGCAGTTCTTC. The encoded protein is CASNAANRRNEQFF.

Ten or more counts support this clonotype. This chain links TRBV2 with TRBJ2-1, with D perhaps matching TRBD1 (6 bases). This CDR3 comprises 16 residues. Trimming pared 7 bases from V and 8 bases from J, leaving 24 bases between. Germline CDR1 is SNHLY and CDR2 is FYNNEI. CDR3 nucleotides: TGTGCCAGCAAGGTTCTAGGGGCAGGGGAGAAGGATGAGCAGTTCTTC. Its translation: CASKVLGAGEKDEQFF. Based on the CDR3 plus reference TRBV2 and TRBJ2-1, the full variable domain is EPEVTQTPSHQVTQMGQEVILRCVPISNHLYFYWYRQILGQKVEFLVSFYNNEISEKSEIFDDQFSVERPDGSNFTLKIRSTKLEDSAMYFCASKVLGAGEKDEQFFGPGTRLTVL.

This clonotype was counted many times. The chain has TRBV15 and TRBJ1-1; TRBD1 is a possible D gene (5 bases). Trimming left V 8 bases short and J 0 bases short, with 10 bases between. The V gene's germline CDR1 is LNHNV and CDR2 YYDKDF (reference sequence). This CDR3 contains 13 residues. CDR3 residues: CATLGQLNTEAFF. The CDR3 region has the DNA TGTGCCACCCTGGGGCAGTTGAACACTGAAGCTTTCTTT.

This clonotype was found many times. The chain couples TRBV12-3 or TRBV12-4 to TRBJ2-3, with 10 bases that match TRBD2. Trimming cost V 5 bases and J 0 bases; bases outside gene matches: 2. The CDR3 loop spans 15 amino acids. CDR3 in DNA: TGTGCCAGCAGTCAACTAGCGGGGAGCACAGATACGCAGTATTTT. Amino acid sequence: CASSQLAGSTDTQYF.

In its sample, this clonotype was seen many times. The rearrangement links TRBV5-1 to TRBJ1-1; TRBD1 agrees at 10 bases. Germline V gives CDR1 SGHRS, CDR2 YFSETQ. V was pared by 0 bases and J by 11 bases, with 13 bases of the junction left unmatched. This CDR3 spans 16 amino acids. The CDR3 protein is CASSLDLGQGFRGAFF. The CDR3 coding sequence is TGCGCCAGCAGCTTGGACTTGGGACAGGGGTTCCGAGGGGCTTTCTTT.

This clonotype has only a few counts. V is TRBV12-3 or TRBV12-4 and J is TRBJ1-6; no clear D. The V gene lost 3 bases and the J gene lost 6 bases, with 3 bases spanning the gap. The CDR3 length is 12 residues. The CDR3 loop reads CASSLINSPLHF. The DNA for the CDR3 is TGTGCCAGCAGTTTGATTAATTCACCCCTCCACTTT.

This clonotype came up many times. The V call is TRBV12-3 or TRBV12-4, the J call TRBJ2-1, with D possibly TRBD2 on 5 matching bases. V was cut by 1 base and J by 8 bases, with 12 bases left in between. This CDR3 is built from 14 residues. CDR3 residues: CASSLGTPGDEQFF. The CDR3 DNA sequence: TGTGCCAGCAGTTTAGGCACCCCCGGGGATGAGCAGTTCTTC.

This clonotype showed up just a few times. A single base separates this from a much larger clone, so it may be a read error. V and J are TRBV12-3 or TRBV12-4 and TRBJ2-7; D unclear. This CDR3 spans 11 amino acids. CDR3 residues: CDSSLSHEQYF. DNA for the CDR3: TGTGACAGCAGTTTATCCCACGAGCAGTACTTC.

In its sample, this clonotype was seen many times. This chain joins TRBV20-1 and TRBJ2-7; D call uncertain. CDR3 size: 14 residues. V lost 5 bases and J lost 1, with 15 bases in between. Germline-derived CDR1 and CDR2 are DFQATT and SNEGSKA (reference sequence). CDR3 residues: CSALGFQSSYEQYF. The CDR3 DNA is TGCAGTGCTCTAGGGTTTCAGTCTTCCTACGAGCAGTACTTC.

This clonotype was seen ten or more times. The rearrangement uses TRBV19 and TRBJ2-7; TRBD1 agrees at 10 bases. V was clipped by 5 bases and J by 4 bases; unmatched bases: 5. The CDR3 totals 14 residues. CDR1 is LNHDA and CDR2 is SQIVND in the germline V gene (reference sequence). DNA for the CDR3: TGTGCCAGTAGTCCGGACAGGGGGAGGTACGAGCAGTACTTC. Amino acids: CASSPDRGRYEQYF.

The chain links TRBV4-3 to TRBJ2-7; D is unresolved. This CDR3 region has 15 residues. Trimming stripped 1 base from V and 3 bases from J, with 13 bases between. Per the germline V gene, CDR1 is LGHNA and CDR2 is YSLEER. CDR3 amino acids: CASSQVWRDGYEQYF. The CDR3 DNA follows: TGCGCCAGCAGCCAAGTCTGGCGTGACGGCTACGAGCAGTACTTC.

On this clonotype itself: This may stem from a read error, because a much larger clone lies one nucleotide away. The chain carries TRBV6-5 and TRBJ2-3; D is ambiguous. V lost 10 bases to trimming and J lost 1 base, with 9 bases between them. The CDR3 extends over 12 amino acids. Germline V gene sequence: CDR1 MNHEY, CDR2 SVGAGI. CDR3 in amino acids: CANEDGTDTQYF. The CDR3 DNA sequence: TGTGCCAACGAAGATGGCACAGATACGCAGTATTTT.

This clonotype was found many times. V and J are TRBV7-9 and TRBJ1-1; a possible D gene is TRBD1 (5 bases). The CDR3 has 14 amino acids. V was cut by 5 bases and J by 2 bases, with 12 bases left in between. The germline V gene encodes CDR1 SEHNR and CDR2 FQNEAQ (reference sequence). The CDR3, as DNA: TGTGCCAGCAGCCCACGACAGACTAACACTGAAGCTTTCTTT. Residues: CASSPRQTNTEAFF.

This clonotype was seen at least ten times. The gene calls are TRBV6-6 and TRBJ2-7; 8 nucleotides align to TRBD1. CDR1 MNHNY and CDR2 SVGAGI come from the germline V gene (reference sequence). This CDR3 region has 12 residues. The V and J ends lost 8 bases and 5 bases, in that order; junction bases with no gene match: 5. The CDR3 is CASRTGWNEQYF. As DNA, the CDR3 is TGTGCCAGCCGGACAGGGTGGAACGAGCAGTACTTC.

This clonotype was observed many times. The chain has TRBV6-6 and TRBJ1-2, with unresolved D. CDR1 is MNHNY and CDR2 is SVGAGI in the germline V gene (reference sequence). V was trimmed by 0 bases and J by 3 bases, leaving 8 bases between them. This CDR3 has 14 residues. The CDR3 sequence: CASSYSGNDYGYTF. CDR3 nucleotide sequence: TGTGCCAGCAGTTACTCGGGGAACGACTATGGCTACACCTTC.

This clonotype was counted ten times or more. This chain connects TRBV5-6 to TRBJ1-5, with 10 bases matching TRBD1. The CDR3 extends over 16 amino acids. The germline V gene encodes CDR1 SGHDT and CDR2 YYEEEE. The V segment lost 0 bases and the J segment 5 bases; nucleotides outside the gene matches: 5. DNA for the CDR3: TGTGCCAGCAGCTTGGGGGACAGGGGCTTTCATCAGCCCCAGCATTTT. This sequence encodes CASSLGDRGFHQPQHF.

This clonotype was recorded at least ten times. The rearrangement joins TRBV15 to TRBJ2-2, with TRBD1 matching 7 bases. The CDR3 consists of 15 residues. V lost 5 bases to trimming and J lost 0 bases; unmatched junction nucleotides: 3. Per the germline V gene, CDR1 is LNHNV and CDR2 is YYDKDF (reference sequence). In DNA form, the CDR3 reads TGTGCCACCAGCCTGCAGGGGGCGAACACCGGGGAGCTGTTTTTT. Its protein product is CATSLQGANTGELFF.

This clonotype was counted at least ten times. This sequence joins TRBV20-1 and TRBJ2-5; 8 nucleotides line up with TRBD2. From germline, CDR1 is DFQATT and CDR2 SNEGSKA (reference sequence). The CDR3 extends over 15 amino acids. V shed 6 bases, J shed 3 bases, and the junction held 12 bases outside the gene matches. The CDR3 DNA reads TGCAGTGCCGACTTCGACGGGGGGGCGGAAGAGACCCAGTACTTC. This encodes CSADFDGGAEETQYF.

This clonotype was recorded at least ten times. One end of the junction is discordant with germline, which a read error may explain. The chain uses TRBV5-4 and TRBJ2-5, with 8 bases that match TRBD1. The CDR3 spans 14 residues. Germline loops: CDR1 SGHNT, CDR2 YYREEE (reference sequence). For the CDR3, the DNA is TGTGTCAGCAGCTTGTCAGGGGGCGGAGAGACCCAGTACTTC. Translated: CVSSLSGGGETQYF.